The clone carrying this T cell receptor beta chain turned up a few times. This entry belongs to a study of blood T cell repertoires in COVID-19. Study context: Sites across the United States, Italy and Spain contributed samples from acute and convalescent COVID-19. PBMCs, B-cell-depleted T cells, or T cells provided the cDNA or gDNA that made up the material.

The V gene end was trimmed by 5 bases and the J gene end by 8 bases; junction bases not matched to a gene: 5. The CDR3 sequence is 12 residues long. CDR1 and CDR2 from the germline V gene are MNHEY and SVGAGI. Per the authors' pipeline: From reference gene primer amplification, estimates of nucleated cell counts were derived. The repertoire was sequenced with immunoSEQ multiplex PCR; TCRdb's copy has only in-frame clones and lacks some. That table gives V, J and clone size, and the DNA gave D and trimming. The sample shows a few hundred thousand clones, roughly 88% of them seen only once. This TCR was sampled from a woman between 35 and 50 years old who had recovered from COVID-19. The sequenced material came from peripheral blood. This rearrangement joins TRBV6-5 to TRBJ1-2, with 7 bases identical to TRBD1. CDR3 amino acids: CASSNRGGGYTF. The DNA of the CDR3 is TGTGCCAGCAGTAACAGGGGAGGAGGCTACACCTTC.